The T cell receptor (beta chain) described here comes from a study of regulatory T cells in long-lasting Graves disease. General study results and limits: It was possible that the small sample size reduced accuracy.

The table lists this clonotype with many counts. Its specificity is unknown. CDR1 and CDR2 from the germline V gene are WNHNN and SYGVQD (reference sequence). The CDR3 extends over 15 amino acids. With V trimmed by 0 bases and J by 6 bases, 4 bases remained unmatched. With iRepertoire HTBI primers and Arm-PCR of CDR3 regions, TCR beta libraries were built. Per the original methods: Identification of gene segments yielded more than 55 TRBV and 13 to 15 TRBJ across samples. TCRdb reanalysed the multiplex PCR reads using MiXCR and keeps one entry per CDR3 protein. The authors' filters were not applied to this entry. In the table there are about 540,000 distinct CDR3 sequences, approximately 13% of which are singletons. Documented time point: newly diagnosed GD, antithyroid drugs for less than 3 months. Researchers made the TCR library from RNA that was extracted from PBMCs. These data also formed part of another study, on T cells in Graves' hyperthyroidism and ophthalmopathy. Per that paper: Patients were excluded because of uncontrolled infection, other autoimmune disease, pregnancy or lactation. Most clonotypes expanded in the thyroid (above 0.001) were also present in blood.

The TCR was taken from a man younger than 45 with Graves disease. The gene calls are TRBV10-1 and TRBJ2-7; the match to TRBD2 covers 11 bases. Sequenced material: peripheral blood mononuclear cells (PBMCs), taken at new diagnosis, from a patient treated with antithyroid drugs. For the CDR3, the DNA is TGCGCCAGCAGTGAGTCGACTAGCGGGACGGCCGAGCAGTACTTC. This translates into CASSESTSGTAEQYF.